The T cell receptor (beta chain) under discussion was sequenced for a study of Ad26.COV2.S vaccination and SARS-CoV-2 variants. Overall study results and limits: Placebo recipients and vaccine recipients were similar in non-spike TCR breadth.

Produced via immunoSEQ multiplex PCR; TCRdb's table is partial and in-frame only. This repertoire shows approximately 420,000 clones, roughly 90% found once; its top ten account for approximately 4%. Germline V gene lookup returns CDR1 SGDLS and CDR2 YYNGEE. V shed 0 bases and J shed 5 bases, with 5 bases lying between them. CDR3 length: 13 amino acids. Treatment reported: some 19 received Ad26.COV2.S at low or high dose, single or two shots; five or six received placebo; per-sample allocation not given. Day 63 following the first vaccine or placebo injection was when the samples were taken. Of note for this clone: Its target is unknown. Other DNA sequences in the same sample also yield this CDR3.

The clonotype originates from a person between 18 and 60 years old who received the Ad26.COV2.S COVID-19 vaccine or a placebo. This sample comprised peripheral blood, obtained in a trial of Ad26.COV2.S vaccine versus placebo. The rearrangement joins TRBV9 to TRBJ2-2; tentative D call: TRBD2 (5 bases). The CDR3 DNA sequence: TGTGCCAGCAGCGTAGGAGGGACCGGGGAGCTGTTTTTT. Translating it yields CASSVGGTGELFF.